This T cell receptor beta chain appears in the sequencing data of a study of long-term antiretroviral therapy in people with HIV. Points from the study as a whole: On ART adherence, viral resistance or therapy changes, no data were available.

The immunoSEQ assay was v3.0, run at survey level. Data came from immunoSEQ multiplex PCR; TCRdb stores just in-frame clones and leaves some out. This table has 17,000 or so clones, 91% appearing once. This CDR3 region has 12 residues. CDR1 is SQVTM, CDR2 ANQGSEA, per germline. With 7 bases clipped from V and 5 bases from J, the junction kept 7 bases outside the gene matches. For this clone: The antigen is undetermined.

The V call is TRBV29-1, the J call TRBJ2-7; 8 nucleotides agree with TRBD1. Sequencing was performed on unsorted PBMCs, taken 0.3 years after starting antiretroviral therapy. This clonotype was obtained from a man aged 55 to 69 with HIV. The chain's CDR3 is CSATTGADEQYF. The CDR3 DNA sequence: TGCAGCGCCACGACAGGGGCTGACGAGCAGTACTTC.